This TCR beta chain comes out of a study of T cells expressing NK-cell markers. Study-wide context: The TCR beta repertoires originated in sorted CD3+CD56+NKG2C+, CD3+CD56+NKG2C- and CD3+CD56-NKG2C+ T cells. Seropositivity for HCMV was found in seven of the eight sequenced donors, with one seronegative. Points from the study as a whole: Whether expanded NKG2C+ T cell clones were HCMV specific stayed uncertain.

Comment on this clonotype: Its target is unknown.

This CDR3 spans 15 amino acids. Germline CDR1 reads ENHRY; CDR2 reads SYGVKD. Scientists made TCR beta cDNA using 5'RACE template switching with UMIs. TCRdb derives one entry per CDR3 protein from the 5' RACE reads, leaving out DNA. The listing contains 300,000 to 450,000 distinct CDR3 sequences. This TCR came from a man between 18 and 69 years old in good health. V usage is TRBV10-3 and J usage is TRBJ2-3; TCRdb selects TRBD2, and the lack of DNA leaves this call unchecked. The sample comprised blood T cells: a sorted CD56 or NKG2C T cell subset, CD4+ or CD8+ T cells, or bulk PBMC T cells (not recorded which). The CDR3 sequence: CAISSSGGTTDTQYF.